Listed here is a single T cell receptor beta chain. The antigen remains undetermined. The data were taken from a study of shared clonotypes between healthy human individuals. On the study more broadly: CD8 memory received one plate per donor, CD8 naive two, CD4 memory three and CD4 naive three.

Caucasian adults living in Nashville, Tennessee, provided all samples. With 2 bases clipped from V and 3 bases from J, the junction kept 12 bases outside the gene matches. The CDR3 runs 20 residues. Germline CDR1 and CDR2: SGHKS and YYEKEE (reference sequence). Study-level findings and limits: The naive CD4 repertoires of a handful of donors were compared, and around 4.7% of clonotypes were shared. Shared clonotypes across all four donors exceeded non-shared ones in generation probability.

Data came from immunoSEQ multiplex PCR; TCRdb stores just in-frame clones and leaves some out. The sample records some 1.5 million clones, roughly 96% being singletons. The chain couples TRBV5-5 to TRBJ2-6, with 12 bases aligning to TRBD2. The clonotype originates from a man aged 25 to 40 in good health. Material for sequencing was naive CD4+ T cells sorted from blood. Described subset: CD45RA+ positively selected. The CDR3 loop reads CASSFPGLAGGPGGANVLTF. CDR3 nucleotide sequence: TGTGCCAGCAGCTTCCCCGGGCTAGCGGGAGGGCCGGGTGGGGCCAACGTCCTGACTTTC.